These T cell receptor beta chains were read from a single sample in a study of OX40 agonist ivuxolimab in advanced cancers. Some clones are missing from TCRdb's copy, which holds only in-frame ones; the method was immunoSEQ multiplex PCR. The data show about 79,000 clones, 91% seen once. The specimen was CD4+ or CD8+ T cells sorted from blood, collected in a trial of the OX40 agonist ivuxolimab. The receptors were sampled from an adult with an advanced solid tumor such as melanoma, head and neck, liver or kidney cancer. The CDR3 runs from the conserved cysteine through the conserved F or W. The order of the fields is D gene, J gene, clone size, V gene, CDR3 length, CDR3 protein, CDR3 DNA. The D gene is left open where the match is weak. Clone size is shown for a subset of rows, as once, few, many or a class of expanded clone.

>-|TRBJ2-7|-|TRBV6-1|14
CASSAAVGGGEQYF
TGTGCCAGCAGCGCCGCCGTTGGGGGAGGCGAGCAGTACTTC
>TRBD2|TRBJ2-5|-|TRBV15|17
CATSRDSWEGLGETQYF
TGTGCCACCAGCAGAGATTCTTGGGAGGGCCTTGGGGAGACCCAGTACTTC
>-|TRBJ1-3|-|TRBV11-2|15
CASSIRGGSGNTIYF
TGTGCCAGCAGCATACGGGGGGGCTCTGGAAACACCATATATTTT
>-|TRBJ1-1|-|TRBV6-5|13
CASSYIAETEAFF
TGTGCCAGCAGTTACATCGCGGAGACTGAAGCTTTCTTT
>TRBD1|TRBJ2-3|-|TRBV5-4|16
CASSPGTGLTTDTQYF
TGTGCCAGCAGCCCCGGGACAGGGCTTACTACAGATACGCAGTATTTT
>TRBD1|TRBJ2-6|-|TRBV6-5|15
CASSPQGAGANVLTF
TGTGCCAGCAGTCCCCAGGGGGCTGGGGCCAACGTCCTGACTTTC
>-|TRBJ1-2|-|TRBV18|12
CASSPRDSGYTF
TGTGCCAGCTCACCAAGGGACTCCGGCTACACCTTC
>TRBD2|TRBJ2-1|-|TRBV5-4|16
CASSLVGGRAPNEQFF
TGTGCCAGCAGCTTGGTTGGCGGGAGGGCCCCCAATGAGCAGTTCTTC
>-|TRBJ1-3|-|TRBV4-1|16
CASSQHLTGSGNTIYF
TGCGCCAGCAGCCAACACTTGACCGGCTCTGGAAACACCATATATTTT
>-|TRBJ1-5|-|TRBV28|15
CASSRSDGLDQPQHF
TGTGCCAGCAGCCGATCCGACGGATTGGATCAGCCCCAGCATTTT
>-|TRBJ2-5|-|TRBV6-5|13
CASSLGPRETQYF
TGTGCCAGCAGTTTAGGCCCCCGGGAGACCCAGTACTTC
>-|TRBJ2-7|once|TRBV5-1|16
CASSLESGPSSYEQYF
TGCGCCAGCAGCTTGGAATCGGGGCCCAGCTCCTACGAGCAGTACTTC
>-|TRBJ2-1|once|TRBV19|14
CASSRGIPPDEQFF
TGTGCCAGTAGTCGAGGGATTCCTCCCGATGAGCAGTTCTTC
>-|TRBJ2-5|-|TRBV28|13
CASSTGRQETQYF
TGTGCCAGCAGCACAGGACGCCAAGAGACCCAGTACTTC
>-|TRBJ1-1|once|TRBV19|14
CASSSPIMNTEAFF
TGTGCCAGTAGTAGCCCAATAATGAACACTGAAGCTTTCTTT
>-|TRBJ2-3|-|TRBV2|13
CASSDLMADTQYF
TGTGCCAGCAGTGATCTGATGGCAGATACGCAGTATTTT
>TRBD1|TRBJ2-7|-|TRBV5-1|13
CASSLTGDDEQYF
TGCGCCAGCAGCTTGACAGGGGACGACGAGCAGTACTTC
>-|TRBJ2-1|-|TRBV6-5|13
CASRGTGYNEQFF
TGTGCCAGCAGGGGGACGGGCTACAATGAGCAGTTCTTC
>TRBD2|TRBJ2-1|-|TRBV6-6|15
CASTPFLAGRNEQFF
TGTGCCAGCACCCCGTTTCTAGCGGGAAGGAATGAGCAGTTCTTC
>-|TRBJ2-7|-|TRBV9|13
CASSFQGGYEQYF
TGTGCCAGCAGCTTCCAGGGGGGCTACGAGCAGTACTTC
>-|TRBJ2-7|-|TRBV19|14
CASSIAHRVYEQYF
TGTGCCAGTAGTATCGCGCACAGGGTCTACGAGCAGTACTTC
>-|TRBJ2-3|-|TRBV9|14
CASSGQGYTDTQYF
TGTGCCAGCAGCGGGCAGGGCTACACAGATACGCAGTATTTT
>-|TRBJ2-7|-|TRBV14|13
CASSQDLSYEQYF
TGTGCCAGCAGCCAAGATCTTTCCTACGAGCAGTACTTC
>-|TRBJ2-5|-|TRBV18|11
CASSPGETQYF
TGTGCCAGCTCACCCGGAGAGACCCAGTACTTC
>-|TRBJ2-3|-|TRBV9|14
CASSVYISTDTQYF
TGTGCCAGCAGCGTATACATTAGCACAGATACGCAGTATTTT
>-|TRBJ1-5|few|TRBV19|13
CASSRAEREPQHF
TGTGCCAGTAGTAGAGCCGAGCGGGAGCCCCAGCATTTT
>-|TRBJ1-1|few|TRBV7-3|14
CASSLQGGNTEAFF
TGTGCCAGCAGCTTACAAGGGGGTAACACTGAAGCTTTCTTT
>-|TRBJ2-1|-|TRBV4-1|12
CASGITYNEQFF
TGCGCCAGCGGGATTACCTACAATGAGCAGTTCTTC
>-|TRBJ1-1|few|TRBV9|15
CASSVHGVMNTEAFF
TGTGCCAGCAGCGTTCACGGGGTAATGAACACTGAAGCTTTCTTT
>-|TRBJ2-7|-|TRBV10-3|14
CAIRGTTQSYEQYF
TGTGCCATCAGGGGGACGACCCAATCCTACGAGCAGTACTTC
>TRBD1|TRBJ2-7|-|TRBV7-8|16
CASSIRDRVSSYEQYF
TGTGCCAGCAGCATCCGGGACAGGGTGAGCTCCTACGAGCAGTACTTC
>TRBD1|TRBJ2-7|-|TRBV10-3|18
CAISESTQGQGARYEQYF
TGTGCCATCAGTGAGTCGACGCAGGGACAGGGGGCGCGCTACGAGCAGTACTTC
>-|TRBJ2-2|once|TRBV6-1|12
CASTSFGGELFF
TGTGCCAGCACCTCCTTTGGCGGGGAGCTGTTTTTT
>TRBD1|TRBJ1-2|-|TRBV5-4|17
CASSSGGPGTGNSGYTF
TGTGCCAGCAGCTCGGGGGGCCCCGGGACAGGGAATTCTGGCTACACCTTC
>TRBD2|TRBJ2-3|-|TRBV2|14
CASSEGTSVDTQYF
TGTGCCAGCAGTGAAGGGACTAGCGTTGATACGCAGTATTTT
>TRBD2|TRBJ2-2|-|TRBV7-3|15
CASRPTTSNTGELFF
TGTGCCAGCAGGCCGACGACTAGCAACACCGGGGAGCTGTTTTTT
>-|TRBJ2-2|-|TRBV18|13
CASSPPGGGELFF
TGTGCCAGCTCACCACCCGGAGGCGGGGAGCTGTTTTTT
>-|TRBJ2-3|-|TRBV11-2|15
CASSLDRVSTDTQYF
TGTGCCAGCAGCTTAGACAGAGTTAGCACAGATACGCAGTATTTT
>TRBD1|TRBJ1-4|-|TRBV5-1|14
CASRDGTGYEKLFF
TGCGCCAGCAGGGACGGGACAGGGTATGAAAAACTGTTTTTT
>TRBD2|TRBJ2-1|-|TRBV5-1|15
CASASGLAGVGEQFF
TGCGCCAGCGCATCAGGACTAGCGGGAGTAGGCGAGCAGTTCTTC
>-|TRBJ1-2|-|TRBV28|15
CASSSGSSPNYGYTF
TGTGCCAGCAGTTCCGGGTCCTCGCCCAACTATGGCTACACCTTC
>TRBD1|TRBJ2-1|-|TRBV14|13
CASKDRALNEQFF
TGTGCCAGCAAGGACAGGGCCCTGAATGAGCAGTTCTTC
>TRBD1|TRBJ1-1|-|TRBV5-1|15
CASSSGQGRATEAFF
TGCGCCAGCAGCTCCGGACAGGGCAGGGCCACTGAAGCTTTCTTT
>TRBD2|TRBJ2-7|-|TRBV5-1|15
CASSLVGSGGREQYF
TGCGCCAGCAGCTTGGTCGGTTCGGGAGGGAGGGAGCAGTACTTC
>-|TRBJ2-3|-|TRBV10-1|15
CASSESGLSTDTQYF
TGCGCCAGCAGTGAGAGTGGATTAAGCACAGATACGCAGTATTTT
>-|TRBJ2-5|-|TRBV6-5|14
CASSPRTVQETQYF
TGTGCCAGCAGTCCTCGGACAGTTCAAGAGACCCAGTACTTC